Sequencing of this T cell receptor beta chain was carried out in a study of blood T cell repertoires in COVID-19. Study background: Collection of acute and convalescent COVID-19 samples took place in the United States, Italy and Spain.

The table came from immunoSEQ multiplex PCR; TCRdb's copy has only in-frame clones and leaves some out. The data hold roughly 440,000 clones, with about 87% observed a single time. The junction had 17 bases not matched to a gene; V was cut back by 3 bases and J by 8 bases. Germline values: CDR1 GTSNPN, CDR2 SVGIG (reference sequence). The CDR3 totals 16 residues. The Seattle patients, enrolled during active infection, were followed longitudinally. Sequences were obtained from peripheral blood. This clonotype originated in a woman aged 45-65 years with COVID-19, enrolled during active disease. This chain connects TRBV30 to TRBJ1-2; 8 bases map to TRBD1. CDR3 sequence reads: CAWRGQVGQGGQGYTF. CDR3 coding DNA: TGTGCCTGGAGGGGGCAAGTCGGACAGGGAGGTCAAGGCTACACCTTC.